This T cell receptor (beta chain) was recovered during a study of vaccination effects on CD4 cells after COVID-19. Note on this clone: Its antigen remains unidentified.

ViraFEST expansion of antigen-specific CD4+ T cells with viral peptide pools preceded sequencing. Following 10 days of culture, CD4+ T cells were isolated. BNT162b2 vaccine or mRNA-1273 vaccine was given to participants in two doses. Vaccine recipients lacked prior SARS-CoV-2 infection and had negative nucleocapsid antibodies. Half of the medium was exchanged for IL-2 medium on both days 3 and 7. Assay used: immunoSEQ multiplex PCR; TCRdb lists only in-frame clones, some missing. Of 13,000 to 15,000 clones listed, more than 65% are singletons. Study results and limitations: Early post-infection timepoints were missing from the study, which also had few convalescent patients. By a late point after vaccination, infection- and vaccine-induced clones had shrunk markedly through clonal contraction.

This CDR3 comprises 13 residues. Germline CDR1 is LGHDT and CDR2 is YNNKEL (reference sequence). V lost 6 bases to trimming and J lost 10 bases; unmatched junction nucleotides: 10. V is TRBV3-1 (or the pseudogene TRBV3-2) and J is TRBJ1-1; 8 bases match TRBD1. Sequences were derived from CD4+ T cells from PBMCs cultured with HCoV-NL63 spike peptides, sampled after COVID-19 vaccination. This receptor was taken from a human donor who received a COVID-19 vaccine. This CDR3 is CASSQRGTGAAFF. The CDR3 nucleotides are TGTGCCAGCAGTCAGAGAGGGACAGGTGCAGCTTTCTTT.